A single sample is the source of the 8 T cell receptor beta chains below, sequenced in a study of Tregs in tolerant kidney transplant recipients. Data came from immunoSEQ multiplex PCR; TCRdb stores just in-frame clones and leaves some out. The sample includes some 74,000 clones, around 90% of them seen just once. Material: Tregs from blood, obtained before the transplant. The receptors derive from a human donor who received a combined kidney and bone marrow transplant.

The rearrangement uses TRBV6-5 and TRBJ2-3; 8 bases agree with TRBD2. V lost 1 base to trimming and J lost 4 bases; unmatched junction nucleotides: 7. CDR3 size: 16 residues. The germline gives CDR1 MNHEY, CDR2 SVGAGI. CDR3 sequence reads: CASSYYGGRNADTQYF. The CDR3 DNA follows: TGTGCCAGCAGTTACTATGGCGGGAGGAACGCAGATACGCAGTATTTT.

The rearrangement links TRBV28 to TRBJ2-3; weak D call: TRBD2 (5 bases). CDR1 and CDR2 from the germline V gene are MDHEN and SYDVKM. V shed 7 bases and J shed 2 bases, with 16 bases lying between them. This CDR3 has 15 residues. The CDR3 DNA reads as TGTGCCAGCATCTTGGGTGGGAGTACCACAGATACGCAGTATTTT. Its translation: CASILGGSTTDTQYF.

In the case of this clone: The junction shows a germline mismatch at one end, possibly a read error. This chain joins TRBV29-1 and TRBJ2-1, with D tentatively TRBD1 or TRBD2 (6 bases each). This CDR3 is 16 amino acids long. Germline CDR1 and CDR2: SQVTM and ANQGSEA. The chain's CDR3 is CSVGGGPGSSYNERFF. In nucleotides, the CDR3 is TGCAGCGTTGGTGGGGGGCCGGGAAGCTCCTACAATGAGCGGTTCTTC.

The chain employs TRBV10-2 and TRBJ2-3, with 9 bases fitting TRBD2. There are 16 residues in the CDR3. In germline, CDR1 is WSHSY, CDR2 SAAADI. The ends lost 1 base at V and 4 bases at J; junction bases unmatched: 6. The chain's CDR3 is CASSEFGLANSDTQYF. The CDR3 coding sequence is TGCGCCAGCAGTGAGTTTGGACTAGCGAATTCAGATACGCAGTATTTT.

The V and J genes are TRBV25-1 and TRBJ2-5; D tentatively fits TRBD1 or TRBD2 (7 bases each). The CDR3 covers 14 residues. V was shortened by 4 bases and J by 4 bases, with 13 bases between the two germline ends. Germline V gene data show CDR1 as MGHDK and CDR2 as SYGVNS. CDR3 coding DNA: TGTGCCAGCAGTGTGGGAGGGGGCGTAGAGACCCAGTACTTC. Encoded protein: CASSVGGGVETQYF.

The gene calls are TRBV21-1 and TRBJ2-2; TRBD2 was called by the table and not checked on the DNA. TRBV21-1 is tagged as a pseudogene. This CDR3 region has 14 residues. CDR3 DNA sequence: TGTGCCAACCTAGCGGGAGTTGACACCGGGGAGCTGTTTTTT. It specifies CANLAGVDTGELFF.

The chain links TRBV18 to TRBJ2-3, with a weak D call TRBD2 (6 bases). Germline V CDR1 and CDR2: KGHSH, LQKENI. The CDR3 loop spans 15 amino acids. V shed 3 bases and J shed 2 bases, with 12 bases lying between them. CDR3 in DNA: TGTGCCAGCTCACCTGGACTATCTTTCACAGATACGCAGTATTTT. Translating gives CASSPGLSFTDTQYF.

This chain links TRBV29-1 with TRBJ1-2, with 8 positions matching TRBD1. V shed 4 bases, J shed 8 bases, and the junction held 12 bases outside the gene matches. From germline, CDR1 is SQVTM and CDR2 ANQGSEA. The CDR3 sequence is 14 residues long. The DNA of the CDR3 is TGCAGCGTTGTCGGGGACAGGAGGTTTGAGGGCTACACCTTC. It specifies CSVVGDRRFEGYTF. Drawing the rest from reference TRBV29-1 and TRBJ1-2, the complete variable domain is SAVISQKPSRDICQRGTSLTIQCQVDSQVTMMFWYRQQPGQSLTLIATANQGSEATYESGFVIDKFPISRPNLTFSTLTVSNMSPEDSSIYLCSVVGDRRFEGYTFGSGTRLTVV.